This T cell receptor (beta chain) was identified during a study of T cell repertoires in cytomegalovirus infection. TCRdb redid the calling of the reads with MiXCR, one entry per CDR3 protein. The sample lists about 700,000 distinct CDR3 sequences, around 31% occurring once. Comment on this clonotype: What it binds is not known.

The sequence was obtained from a human donor in good health (CMV status not recorded). Some clones in this sample may be carry-over from other donors' samples. The sequencing here drew on cultured PBMCs, taken from culture after CMV antigen stimulation.

CDR3 sequence reads: CASYSSGYSYEQYF. CDR3 nucleotide sequence: TGTGCCAGCTACTCCAGCGGGTACTCCTACGAGCAGTACTTC. This chain links TRBV7-2 with TRBJ2-7; possibly TRBD2 for D (6 bases). This CDR3 is built from 14 residues. V lost 8 bases to trimming and J lost 0 bases, with 14 bases between them. CDR1 SGHTA and CDR2 FQGNSA come from the germline V gene.